Listed here is a single T cell receptor beta chain. Cells designated naive CD8 were CD45RO-negative and were positively selected for CCR7, with terminally differentiated effector memory CD45RA+ cells excluded. Each cell subset's genomic DNA was divided evenly among several immunoSEQ plates. Only in-frame clones appear in the TCRdb table, and some are missing; sequencing was by immunoSEQ multiplex PCR. The repertoire has about 2.1 million clones, around 93% of them found once; the top ten carry 1.5% to 2%. CDR3 length: 17 residues. V shed 2 bases and J 0 bases; nucleotides not matched to a gene: 7. Per germline, CDR1 MNHNS and CDR2 SASEGT. This sample was included in a study of shared clonotypes between healthy human individuals. Study-level background: In total, the donors were two women and a few men aged 18 to 49.

Material for sequencing was naive CD8+ T cells from PBMCs. This TCR was sampled from a man younger than 35 in good health. Some clones in this sample may be carry-over from other donors' samples. The chain combines TRBV6-1 with TRBJ1-5, with 7 bases matching TRBD1. CDR3 nucleotide sequence: TGTGCCAGCAGTGAACCCCGACAGGGCTATAGCAATCAGCCCCAGCATTTT. Translated, it gives CASSEPRQGYSNQPQHF.